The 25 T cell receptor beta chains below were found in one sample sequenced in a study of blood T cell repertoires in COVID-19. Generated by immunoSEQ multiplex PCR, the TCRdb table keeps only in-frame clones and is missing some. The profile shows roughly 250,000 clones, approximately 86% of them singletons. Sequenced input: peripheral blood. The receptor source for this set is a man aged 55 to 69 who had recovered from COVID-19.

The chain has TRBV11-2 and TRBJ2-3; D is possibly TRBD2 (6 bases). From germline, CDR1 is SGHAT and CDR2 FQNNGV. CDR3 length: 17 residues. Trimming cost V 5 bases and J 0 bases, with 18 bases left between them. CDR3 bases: TGTGCCAGCAGCCCATGGGGAGCGGGTTCTAGCACAGATACGCAGTATTTT. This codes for CASSPWGAGSSTDTQYF. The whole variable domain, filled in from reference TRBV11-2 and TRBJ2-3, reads EAGVAQSPRYKIIEKRQSVAFWCNPISGHATLYWYQQILGQGPKLLIQFQNNGVVDDSQLPKDRFSAERLKGVDSTLKIQPAKLEDSAVYLCASSPWGAGSSTDTQYFGPGTRLTVL.

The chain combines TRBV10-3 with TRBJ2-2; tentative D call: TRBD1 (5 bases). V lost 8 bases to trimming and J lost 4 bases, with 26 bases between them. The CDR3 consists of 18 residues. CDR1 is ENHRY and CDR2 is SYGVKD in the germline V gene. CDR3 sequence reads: CAILRPRASIPVTGELFF. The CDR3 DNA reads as TGTGCCATCCTCCGACCCAGGGCTTCTATCCCTGTCACCGGGGAGCTGTTTTTT.

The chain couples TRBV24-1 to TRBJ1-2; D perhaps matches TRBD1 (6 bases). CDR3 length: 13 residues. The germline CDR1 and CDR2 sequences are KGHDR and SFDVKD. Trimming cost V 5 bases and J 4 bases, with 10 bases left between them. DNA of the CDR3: TGTGCCACCAGTGTCTCCAGGGGCTATGGCTACACCTTC. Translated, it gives CATSVSRGYGYTF.

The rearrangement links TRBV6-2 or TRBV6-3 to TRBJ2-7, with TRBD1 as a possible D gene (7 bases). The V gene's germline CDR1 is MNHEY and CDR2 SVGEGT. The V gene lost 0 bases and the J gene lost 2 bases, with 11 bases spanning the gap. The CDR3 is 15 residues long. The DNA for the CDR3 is TGTGCCAGCAGTTACTCGACAGGGAGGACCTACGAGCAGTACTTC. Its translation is CASSYSTGRTYEQYF.

CDR3 in DNA: TGTGCCAGCAGCCCGGACAGAACCCTAGTGGAGACCCAGTACTTC. The encoded protein is CASSPDRTLVETQYF. The chain couples TRBV2 to TRBJ2-5; tentative D call: TRBD1 (6 bases). The CDR3 sequence is 15 residues long. Trimming shortened V by 6 bases and J by 5 bases, and 19 bases separated the two germline ends. Germline CDR1 SNHLY, CDR2 FYNNEI.

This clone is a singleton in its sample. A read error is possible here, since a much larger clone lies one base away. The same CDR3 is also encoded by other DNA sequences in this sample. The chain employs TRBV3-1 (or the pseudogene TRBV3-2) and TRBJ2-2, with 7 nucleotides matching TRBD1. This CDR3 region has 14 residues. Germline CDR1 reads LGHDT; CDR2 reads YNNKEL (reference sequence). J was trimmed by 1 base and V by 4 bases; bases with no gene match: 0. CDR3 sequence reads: CASSRQGNTGELFF. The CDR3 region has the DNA TGTGCCAGCAGCCGACAGGGGAACACCGGGGAGCTGTTTTTT.

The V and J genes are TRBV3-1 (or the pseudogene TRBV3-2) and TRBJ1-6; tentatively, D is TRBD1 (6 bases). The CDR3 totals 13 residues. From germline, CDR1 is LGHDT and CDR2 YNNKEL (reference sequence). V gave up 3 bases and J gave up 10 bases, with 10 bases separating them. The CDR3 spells CASSQDSYSPLHF. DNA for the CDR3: TGTGCCAGCAGCCAGGACAGTTACTCACCCCTCCACTTT.

The CDR3 loop reads CASSSRQGATGANVLTF. The CDR3 coding sequence is TGTGCCAGCAGCTCTCGACAGGGGGCAACCGGGGCCAACGTCCTGACTTTC. The chain links TRBV11-2 to TRBJ2-6; 10 bases agree with TRBD1. The germline CDR1 and CDR2 sequences are SGHAT and FQNNGV. J lost 4 bases, V lost 4 bases, and 7 bases had no gene match. This CDR3 is built from 17 residues.

CDR3 residues: CASKTGYSNQPQHF. CDR3 coding DNA: TGTGCCAGCAAGACGGGGTATAGCAATCAGCCCCAGCATTTT. The chain joins TRBV6-5 to TRBJ1-5; D not resolved. The CDR3 has 14 residues. Germline CDR1 MNHEY, CDR2 SVGAGI. Trimming pared 7 bases from V and 0 bases from J, leaving 10 bases between.

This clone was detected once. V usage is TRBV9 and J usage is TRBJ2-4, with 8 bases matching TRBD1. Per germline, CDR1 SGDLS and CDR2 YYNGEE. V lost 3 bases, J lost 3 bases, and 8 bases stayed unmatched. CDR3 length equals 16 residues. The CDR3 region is CASSASQGGVKNIQYF. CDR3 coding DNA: TGTGCCAGCAGCGCCTCACAGGGGGGTGTCAAAAACATTCAGTACTTC.

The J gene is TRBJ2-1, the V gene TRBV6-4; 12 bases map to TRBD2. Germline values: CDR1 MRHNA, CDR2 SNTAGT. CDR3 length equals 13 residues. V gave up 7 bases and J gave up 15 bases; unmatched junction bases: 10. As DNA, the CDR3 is TGTGCCAGCAAATCTAGCGGGGGGGCCATTCTGTTCTTC. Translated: CASKSSGGAILFF.

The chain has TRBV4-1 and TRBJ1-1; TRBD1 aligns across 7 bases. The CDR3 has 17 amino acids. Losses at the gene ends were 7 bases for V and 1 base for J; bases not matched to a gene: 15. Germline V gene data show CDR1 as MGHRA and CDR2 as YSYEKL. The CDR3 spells CASNFKPGGQRNTEAFF. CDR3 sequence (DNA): TGCGCCAGCAATTTTAAACCAGGGGGGCAGCGGAACACTGAAGCTTTCTTT.

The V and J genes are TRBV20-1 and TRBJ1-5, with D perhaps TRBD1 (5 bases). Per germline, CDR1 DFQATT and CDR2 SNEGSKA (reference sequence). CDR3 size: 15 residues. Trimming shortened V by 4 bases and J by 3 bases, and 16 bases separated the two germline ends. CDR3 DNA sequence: TGCAGTGCTATTGAGACAGCTTTATTCAATCAGCCCCAGCATTTT. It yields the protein CSAIETALFNQPQHF.

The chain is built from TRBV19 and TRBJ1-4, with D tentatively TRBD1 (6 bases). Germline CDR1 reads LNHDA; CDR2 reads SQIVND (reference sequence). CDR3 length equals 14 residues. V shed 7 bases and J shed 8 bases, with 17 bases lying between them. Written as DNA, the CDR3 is TGTGCCAGTACGGTGGCCAGGGGAGGGGAAAAACTGTTTTTT. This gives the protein CASTVARGGEKLFF.

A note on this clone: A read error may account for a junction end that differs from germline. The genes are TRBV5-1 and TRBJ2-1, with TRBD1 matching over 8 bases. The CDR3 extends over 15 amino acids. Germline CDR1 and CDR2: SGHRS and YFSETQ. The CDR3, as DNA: TGCGCCAGCAGCTTGGGTCAGGGGGCTTGGGATGAACAGTTCTTC. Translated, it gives CASSLGQGAWDEQFF. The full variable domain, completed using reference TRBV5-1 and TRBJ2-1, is KAGVTQTPRYLIKTRGQQVTLSCSPISGHRSVSWYQQTPGQGLQFLFEYFSETQRNKGNFPGRFSGRQFSNSRSEMNVSTLELGDSALYLCASSLGQGAWDEQFFGPGTRLTVL.

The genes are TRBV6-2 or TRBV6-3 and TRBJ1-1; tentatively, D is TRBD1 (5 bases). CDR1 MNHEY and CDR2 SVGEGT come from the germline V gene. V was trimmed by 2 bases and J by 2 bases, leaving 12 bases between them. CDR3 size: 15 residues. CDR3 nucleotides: TGTGCCAGCAGTTACGAGACAGACCTTAACACTGAAGCTTTCTTT. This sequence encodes CASSYETDLNTEAFF.

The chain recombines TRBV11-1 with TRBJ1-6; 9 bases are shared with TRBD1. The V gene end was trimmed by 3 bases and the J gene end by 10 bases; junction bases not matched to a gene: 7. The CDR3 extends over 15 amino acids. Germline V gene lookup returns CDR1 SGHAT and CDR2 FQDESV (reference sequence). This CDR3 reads CASSLLGQGQSPLHF. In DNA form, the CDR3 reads TGTGCCAGCAGCTTGTTGGGACAGGGACAATCACCCCTCCACTTT.

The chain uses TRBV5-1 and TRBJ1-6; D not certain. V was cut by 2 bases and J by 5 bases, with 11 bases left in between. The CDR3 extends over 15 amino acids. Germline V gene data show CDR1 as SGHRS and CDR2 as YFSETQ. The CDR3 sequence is CASSLGGRNNSPLHF. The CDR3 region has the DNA TGCGCCAGCAGCTTAGGAGGGAGGAATAATTCACCCCTCCACTTT. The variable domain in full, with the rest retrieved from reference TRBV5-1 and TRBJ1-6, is KAGVTQTPRYLIKTRGQQVTLSCSPISGHRSVSWYQQTPGQGLQFLFEYFSETQRNKGNFPGRFSGRQFSNSRSEMNVSTLELGDSALYLCASSLGGRNNSPLHFGNGTRLTVT.

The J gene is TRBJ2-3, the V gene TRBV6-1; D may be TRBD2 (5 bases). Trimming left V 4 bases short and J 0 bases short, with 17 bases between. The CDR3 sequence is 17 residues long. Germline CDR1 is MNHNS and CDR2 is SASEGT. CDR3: CASSVRVWTSSTDTQYF. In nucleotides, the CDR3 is TGTGCCAGCAGTGTGAGGGTGTGGACGTCGAGCACAGATACGCAGTATTTT.

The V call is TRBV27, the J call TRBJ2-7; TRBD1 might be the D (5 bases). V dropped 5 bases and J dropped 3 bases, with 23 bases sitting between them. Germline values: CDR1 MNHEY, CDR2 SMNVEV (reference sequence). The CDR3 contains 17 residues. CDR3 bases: TGTGCCAGCAGTGCCACAGGTTACGTTCCCCCGAGCTACGAGCAGTACGTC. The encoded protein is CASSATGYVPPSYEQYV.

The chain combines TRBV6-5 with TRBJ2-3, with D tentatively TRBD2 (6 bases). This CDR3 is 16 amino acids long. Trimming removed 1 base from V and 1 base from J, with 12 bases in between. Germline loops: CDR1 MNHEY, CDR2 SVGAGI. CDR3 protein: CASSYLGGAGTDTQYF. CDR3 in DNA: TGTGCCAGCAGTTACTTGGGCGGGGCTGGCACAGATACGCAGTATTTT.

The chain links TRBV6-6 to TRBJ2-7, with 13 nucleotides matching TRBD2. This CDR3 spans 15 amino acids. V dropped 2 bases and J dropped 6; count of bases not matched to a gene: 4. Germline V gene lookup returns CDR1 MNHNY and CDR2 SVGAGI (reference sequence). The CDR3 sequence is CASSYGTSGGVEQYV. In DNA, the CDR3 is TGTGCCAGCAGTTACGGAACTAGCGGGGGGGTCGAGCAGTACGTC.

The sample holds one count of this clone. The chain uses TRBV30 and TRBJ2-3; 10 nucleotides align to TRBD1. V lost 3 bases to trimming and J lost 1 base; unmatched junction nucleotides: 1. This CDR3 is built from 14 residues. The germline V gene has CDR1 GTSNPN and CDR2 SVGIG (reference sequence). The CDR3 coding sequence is TGTGCCTGGAGGGGGACAGGGGGCACAGATACGCAGTATTTT. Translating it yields CAWRGTGGTDTQYF. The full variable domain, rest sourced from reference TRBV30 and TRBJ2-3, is SQTIHQWPATLVQPVGSPLSLECTVEGTSNPNLYWYRQAAGRGLQLLFYSVGIGQISSEVPQNLSASRPQDRQFILSSKKLLLSDSGFYLCAWRGTGGTDTQYFGPGTRLTVL.

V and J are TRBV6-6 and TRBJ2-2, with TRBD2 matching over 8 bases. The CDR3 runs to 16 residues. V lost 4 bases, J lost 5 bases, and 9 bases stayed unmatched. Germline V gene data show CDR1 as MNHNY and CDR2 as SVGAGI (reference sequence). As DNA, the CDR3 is TGTGCCAGCAGTTTATCGGGGGGGGCGCTAACCGGGGAGCTGTTTTTT. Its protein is CASSLSGGALTGELFF.

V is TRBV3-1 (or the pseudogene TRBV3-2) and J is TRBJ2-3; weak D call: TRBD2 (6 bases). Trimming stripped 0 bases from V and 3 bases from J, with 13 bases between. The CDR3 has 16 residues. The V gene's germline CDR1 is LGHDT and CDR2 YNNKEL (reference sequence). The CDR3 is CASSQDLGGRTDTQYF. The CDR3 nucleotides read TGTGCCAGCAGCCAAGATCTCGGGGGAAGGACAGATACGCAGTATTTT.